Given below is one T cell receptor beta chain in context. The sample is drawn from a study of OX40 agonist ivuxolimab in advanced cancers. The repertoire was sequenced with immunoSEQ multiplex PCR; TCRdb's copy has only in-frame clones and lacks some. Of nearly 70,000 clones in the sample, about 84% were seen once. Germline V gives CDR1 MDHEN, CDR2 SYDVKM. CDR3 size: 17 residues. V lost 3 bases, J lost 0 bases, and 12 bases lay in between. The origin of this receptor is an adult with an advanced solid tumor such as melanoma, head and neck, liver or kidney cancer. The sequencing here drew on CD4+ or CD8+ T cells sorted from blood, taken in a trial of the OX40 agonist ivuxolimab. The rearrangement uses TRBV28 and TRBJ2-6; the D is unclear. For the CDR3, the DNA is TGTGCCAGCAGTTTTCGAGGACGGGCCTCTGGGGCCAACGTCCTGACTTTC. Translating gives CASSFRGRASGANVLTF. Looking up the rest from reference TRBV28 and TRBJ2-6 gives the full variable domain: DVKVTQSSRYLVKRTGEKVFLECVQDMDHENMFWYRQDPGLGLRLIYFSYDVKMKEKGDIPEGYSVSREKKERFSLILESASTNQTSMYLCASSFRGRASGANVLTFGAGSRLTVL.